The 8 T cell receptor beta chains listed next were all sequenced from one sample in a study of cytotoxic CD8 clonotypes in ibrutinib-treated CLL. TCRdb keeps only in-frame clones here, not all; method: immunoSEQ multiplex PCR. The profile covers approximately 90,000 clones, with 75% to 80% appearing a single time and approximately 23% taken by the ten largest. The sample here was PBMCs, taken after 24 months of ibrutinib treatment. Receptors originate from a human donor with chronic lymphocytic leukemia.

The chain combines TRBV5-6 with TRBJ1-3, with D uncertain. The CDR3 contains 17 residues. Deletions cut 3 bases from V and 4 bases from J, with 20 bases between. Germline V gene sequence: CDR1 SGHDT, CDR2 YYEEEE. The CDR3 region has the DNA TGTGCCAGCAGCTACGGATGGGTCCCGAATTCAGGAAACACCATATATTTT. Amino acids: CASSYGWVPNSGNTIYF.

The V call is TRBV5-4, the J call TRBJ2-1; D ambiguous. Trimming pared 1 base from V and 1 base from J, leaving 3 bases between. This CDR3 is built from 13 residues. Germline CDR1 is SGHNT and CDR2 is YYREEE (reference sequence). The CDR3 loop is CASSLWSYNEQFF. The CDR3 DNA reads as TGTGCCAGCAGCTTGTGGTCCTACAATGAGCAGTTCTTC.

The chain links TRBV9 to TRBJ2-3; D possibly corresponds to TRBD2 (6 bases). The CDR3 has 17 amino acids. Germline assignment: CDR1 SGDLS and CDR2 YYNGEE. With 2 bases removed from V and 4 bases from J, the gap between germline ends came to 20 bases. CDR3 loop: CASSVGVAGSGSDTQYF. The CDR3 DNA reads TGTGCCAGCAGCGTGGGGGTGGCTGGGAGCGGGTCAGATACGCAGTATTTT.

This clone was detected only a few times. The CDR3 DNA sequence: TGTGCCAGCAGCTTAGACGGGAACTATGGCTACACCTTC. Protein: CASSLDGNYGYTF. The V call is TRBV28, the J call TRBJ1-2; no firm D call. This CDR3 comprises 13 residues. The V end lost 6 bases, the J end lost 2 bases, and 10 bases lay between the germline ends. Germline V CDR1 and CDR2: MDHEN, SYDVKM.

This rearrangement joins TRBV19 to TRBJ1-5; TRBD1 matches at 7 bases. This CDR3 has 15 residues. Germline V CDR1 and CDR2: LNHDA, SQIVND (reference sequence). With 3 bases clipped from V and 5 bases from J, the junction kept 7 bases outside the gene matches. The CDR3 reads CASSMIRGRDQPQHF. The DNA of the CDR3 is TGTGCCAGTAGTATGATTAGGGGGCGTGATCAGCCCCAGCATTTT.

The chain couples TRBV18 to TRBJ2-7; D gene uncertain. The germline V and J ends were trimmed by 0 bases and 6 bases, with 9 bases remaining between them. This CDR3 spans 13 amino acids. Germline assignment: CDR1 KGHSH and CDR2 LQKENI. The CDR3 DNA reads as TGTGCCAGCTCACCACCCCCAGGTGGCGAGCAGTACTTC. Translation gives CASSPPPGGEQYF.

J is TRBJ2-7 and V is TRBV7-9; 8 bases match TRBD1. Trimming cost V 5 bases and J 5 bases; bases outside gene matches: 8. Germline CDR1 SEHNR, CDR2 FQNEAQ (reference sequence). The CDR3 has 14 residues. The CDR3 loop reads CASSRRTGHNEQYF. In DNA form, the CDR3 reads TGTGCCAGCAGCCGACGGACAGGGCATAACGAGCAGTACTTC.

This CDR3 reads CASSQPGEREQFF. The CDR3 DNA reads TGTGCCAGCAGCCAACCCGGGGAACGGGAGCAGTTCTTC. The chain combines TRBV7-3 with TRBJ2-1; perhaps TRBD2 as D (5 bases). This CDR3 comprises 13 residues. CDR1 and CDR2 from the germline V gene are SGHTA and FQGTGA. V was trimmed by 5 bases and J by 10 bases, leaving 15 bases between them.